These 20 T cell receptor beta chains originate from one sample sequenced in a study of T cells in Graves' hyperthyroidism and ophthalmopathy. RNA transcripts were the template for amplifying TCR beta CDR3 regions. Using the HTBI primer set, a first-round RT-PCR was run on the TCR CDR3. MiXCR was run by TCRdb on the multiplex PCR reads, yielding one entry per CDR3 protein. This repertoire shows over 450,000 distinct CDR3 sequences, roughly a sixth found once; its top ten account for about 16%. Source material: blood. The source of these receptors is a woman between 18 and 30 years old with Graves' ophthalmopathy.

The CDR3 DNA reads TGCGCCAGCAGCTTGGCCGGGGGGAGCACTGGAAACACCATATATTTT. Translation gives CASSLAGGSTGNTIYF. The genes are TRBV5-1 and TRBJ1-3, with a tentative D call TRBD1 (5 bases). V was pared by 0 bases and J by 2 bases, with 12 bases between. This CDR3 is 16 amino acids long. Germline V gene sequence: CDR1 SGHRS, CDR2 YFSETQ.

The rearrangement links TRBV19 to TRBJ2-1, with 9 bases that match TRBD2. Germline trimming cut 1 base from V and 7 bases from J; bases unmatched to any gene: 11. CDR3 size: 17 residues. Germline assignment: CDR1 LNHDA and CDR2 SQIVND (reference sequence). The CDR3: CASSIVEASGIRNEQFF. CDR3 DNA: TGTGCCAGTAGTATAGTTGAGGCTAGCGGGATTCGGAATGAGCAGTTCTTC.

This clonotype was observed at least ten times. The chain has TRBV7-2 and TRBJ1-2, with D unclear. Germline V gives CDR1 SGHTA, CDR2 FQGNSA. V gave up 2 bases and J gave up 0 bases, with 4 bases separating them. CDR3 length: 13 amino acids. In DNA, the CDR3 is TGTGCCAGCAGCTTACCAGCTAACTATGGCTACACCTTC. Protein sequence: CASSLPANYGYTF.

The chain couples TRBV28 to TRBJ2-4; 7 bases fit TRBD1. V was pared by 3 bases and J by 0 bases, with 5 bases of the junction left unmatched. Germline lookup yields CDR1 MDHEN and CDR2 SYDVKM. This CDR3 is built from 16 residues. The CDR3 bases are TGTGCCAGCAGTTTTGGGACAGTTCTAGCCAAAAACATTCAGTACTTC. This sequence encodes CASSFGTVLAKNIQYF.

This clonotype came up many times. The V and J genes are TRBV7-6 and TRBJ2-1; 8 nucleotides match TRBD2. The germline V gene encodes CDR1 SGHVS and CDR2 FNYEAQ. This CDR3 region has 15 residues. Germline trimming cut 5 bases from V and 7 bases from J; bases unmatched to any gene: 10. CDR3 protein: CASSPRAGEGNEQFF. CDR3 nucleotides: TGTGCCAGCAGCCCTAGAGCGGGAGAGGGGAATGAGCAGTTCTTC.

This clonotype was observed a handful of times. V gene TRBV11-2 combines with J gene TRBJ2-1; D unresolved. This CDR3 is 13 amino acids long. Trimming took off 3 bases at V and 10 bases at J, with 13 bases between the two ends. The germline V gene has CDR1 SGHAT and CDR2 FQNNGV. This CDR3 is CASSFSFRAEQFF. Written as DNA, the CDR3 is TGTGCCAGCAGCTTTAGCTTTAGGGCCGAGCAGTTCTTC.

This clonotype was observed at least ten times. The J gene is TRBJ1-2, the V gene TRBV7-2; possibly TRBD1 for D (5 bases). This CDR3 is 15 amino acids long. The germline V gene has CDR1 SGHTA and CDR2 FQGNSA. Trimming took 3 bases from V and 4 from J, leaving 15 bases between them. This CDR3 is CASSFSPPGTYGYTF. The CDR3 DNA follows: TGTGCCAGCAGCTTCTCCCCTCCAGGGACCTATGGCTACACCTTC.

J is TRBJ2-7 and V is TRBV7-9, with 8 nucleotides matching TRBD1. Germline trimming cut 5 bases from V and 2 bases from J; bases unmatched to any gene: 5. The CDR3 totals 14 residues. Looked up from germline, CDR1 is SEHNR and CDR2 is FQNEAQ (reference sequence). The CDR3 nucleotides are TGTGCCAGCAGCCGGACAGGGCGCCCCTACGAGCAGTACTTC. Its protein product is CASSRTGRPYEQYF.

Many counts were recorded for this clonotype. This rearrangement joins TRBV6-1 to TRBJ1-1; D ambiguous. Germline V gives CDR1 MNHNS, CDR2 SASEGT. The CDR3 loop spans 15 amino acids. Between the trimmed V and J ends, which lost 4 bases and 4 bases, there was a span of 16 bases. The CDR3, as DNA: TGTGCCAGCAGTGTTAAGCAGGATTCGGGCACTGAAGCTTTCTTT. Protein: CASSVKQDSGTEAFF.

This clonotype showed up many times. CDR3 in DNA: TGTGCCAGCAGTTACTGGAGCGGGTACAATGAGCAGTTCTTC. Residues: CASSYWSGYNEQFF. J is TRBJ2-1 and V is TRBV6-2 or TRBV6-3; tentative D call: TRBD2 (6 bases). The V end lost 1 base, the J end lost 4 bases, and 8 bases lay between the germline ends. This CDR3 region has 14 residues. Germline loops: CDR1 MNHEY, CDR2 SVGEGT.

This clonotype has at least ten counts. The chain joins TRBV27 to TRBJ2-1; TRBD2 matches 13 bases. This CDR3 is built from 16 residues. The V gene's germline CDR1 is MNHEY and CDR2 SMNVEV (reference sequence). The ends lost 6 bases at V and 8 bases at J; junction bases unmatched: 10. Here the CDR3 reads CASSLLLAGGAHEQFF. Here the CDR3 DNA reads TGTGCCAGCAGCCTCCTACTAGCGGGGGGGGCGCATGAGCAGTTCTTC.

About this clonotype itself: This may arise from a read error, as a much more abundant clone is one base away. The chain carries TRBV2 and TRBJ1-5; no firm D call. The CDR3 runs to 13 residues. Germline V gene data show CDR1 as SNHLY and CDR2 as FYNNEI. The germline V and J ends were trimmed by 6 bases and 5 bases, with 11 bases remaining between them. The CDR3 loop is CASRGGEYQPQHF. In DNA, the CDR3 is TGTGCCAGCAGAGGCGGGGAGTATCAGCCCCAGCATTTT.

This clonotype was detected ten times or more. The CDR3 region is CASSKVSVNTEAFF. The CDR3 bases are TGTGCCAGCAGCAAGGTGTCGGTGAACACTGAAGCTTTCTTT. This chain joins TRBV6-1 and TRBJ1-1; D unclear. In germline, CDR1 is MNHNS, CDR2 SASEGT. The CDR3 consists of 14 residues. Trimming removed 6 bases from V and 0 bases from J, with 11 bases in between.

The table lists this clonotype with a few counts. The chain couples TRBV20-1 to TRBJ1-2; D unresolved. The CDR3 is made up of 11 amino acids. Germline V lookup: CDR1 DFQATT, CDR2 SNEGSKA (reference sequence). Trimming removed 1 base at V and 3 bases at J, with 3 bases between. The CDR3 nucleotides are TGCAGTGCTAGAGGGTACTATGGCTACACCTTC. Amino acids: CSARGYYGYTF.

This clonotype was seen many times. The CDR3 loop reads CSATGQGNTEAFF. Here the CDR3 DNA reads TGCAGTGCTACGGGACAGGGAAACACTGAAGCTTTCTTT. V and J are TRBV20-1 and TRBJ1-1, with 9 nucleotides matching TRBD1. V lost 4 bases to trimming and J lost 2 bases; unmatched junction nucleotides: 2. From germline, CDR1 is DFQATT and CDR2 SNEGSKA (reference sequence). The CDR3 spans 13 residues.

The rearrangement links TRBV14 to TRBJ2-5; 9 bases are shared with TRBD1. The germline V gene has CDR1 SGHDN and CDR2 FVKESK. V was pared by 7 bases and J by 4 bases, with 4 bases of the junction left unmatched. CDR3 length: 13 amino acids. The CDR3 is CASNRDRVETQYF. In DNA, the CDR3 is TGTGCCAGCAACCGGGACAGGGTAGAGACCCAGTACTTC. Based on the CDR3 plus reference TRBV14 and TRBJ2-5, the full variable domain is EAGVTQFPSHSVIEKGQTVTLRCDPISGHDNLYWYRRVMGKEIKFLLHFVKESKQDESGMPNNRFLAERTGGTYSTLKVQPAELEDSGVYFCASNRDRVETQYFGPGTRLLVL.

This clonotype has at least ten counts. The rearrangement uses TRBV7-2 and TRBJ2-3, with D perhaps matching TRBD2 (5 bases). Germline V gene data show CDR1 as SGHTA and CDR2 as FQGNSA. V lost 4 bases and J lost 9, with 17 bases in between. The CDR3 is 14 residues long. The CDR3 loop reads CASSSLATTGTQYF. The CDR3 coding sequence is TGTGCCAGCAGCTCCCTAGCCACCACCGGAACGCAGTATTTT.

This clonotype was found once. The chain employs TRBV28 and TRBJ1-2; D call uncertain. There are 14 residues in the CDR3. V was cut by 2 bases and J by 2 bases, with 9 bases left in between. The germline gives CDR1 MDHEN, CDR2 SYDVKM. The CDR3 nucleotides are TGTGCCAGCAGTTTAATCGTCCCCAACTATGGCTACACCTTC. It specifies CASSLIVPNYGYTF.

This clonotype has more than one count but fewer than ten. This CDR3 reads CASSSGQEISPLHF. CDR3 in DNA: TGTGCCAGTAGTTCGGGACAGGAGATTTCACCCCTCCACTTT. The rearrangement links TRBV19 to TRBJ1-6, with 8 bases matching TRBD1. The CDR3 covers 14 residues. Germline assignment: CDR1 LNHDA and CDR2 SQIVND (reference sequence). V trimming: 5 bases; J trimming: 9 bases; junction bases outside the gene matches: 6. The variable domain in full, completed from reference TRBV19 and TRBJ1-6, reads DGGITQSPKYLFRKEGQNVTLSCEQNLNHDAMYWYRQDPGQGLRLIYYSQIVNDFQKGDIAEGYSVSREKKESFPLTVTSAQKNPTAFYLCASSSGQEISPLHFGNGTRLTVT.

As regards this clonotype: One junction end disagrees with the germline gene, perhaps due to a read error. The chain is built from TRBV2 and TRBJ2-7, with a tentative D call TRBD2 (6 bases). The germline CDR1 and CDR2 sequences are SNHLY and FYNNEI. This CDR3 comprises 10 residues. In DNA form, the CDR3 reads TGTGCCAGCACGGGGGTCGAGCGGTACTTC. Amino acids: CASTGVERYF.